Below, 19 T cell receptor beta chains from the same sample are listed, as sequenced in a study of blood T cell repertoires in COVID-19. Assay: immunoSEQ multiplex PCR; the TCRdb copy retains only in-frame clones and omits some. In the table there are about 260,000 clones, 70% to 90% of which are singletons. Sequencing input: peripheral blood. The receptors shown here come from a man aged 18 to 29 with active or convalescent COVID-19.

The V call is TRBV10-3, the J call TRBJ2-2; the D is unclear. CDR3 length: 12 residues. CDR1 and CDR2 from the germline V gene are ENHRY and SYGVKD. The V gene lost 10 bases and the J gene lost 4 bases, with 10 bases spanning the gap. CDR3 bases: TGTGCCACGTCTGTTTTCACCGGGGAGCTGTTTTTT. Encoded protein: CATSVFTGELFF.

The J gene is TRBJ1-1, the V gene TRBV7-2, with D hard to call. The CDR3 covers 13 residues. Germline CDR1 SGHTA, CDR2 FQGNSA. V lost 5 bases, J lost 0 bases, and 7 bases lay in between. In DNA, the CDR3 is TGTGCCAGCAGCCCCTGGCTGAACACTGAAGCTTTCTTT. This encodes CASSPWLNTEAFF. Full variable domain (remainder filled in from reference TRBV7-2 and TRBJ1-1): GAGVSQSPSNKVTEKGKDVELRCDPISGHTALYWYRQSLGQGLEFLIYFQGNSAPDKSGLPSDRFSAERTGGSVSTLTIQRTQQEDSAVYLCASSPWLNTEAFFGQGTRLTVV.

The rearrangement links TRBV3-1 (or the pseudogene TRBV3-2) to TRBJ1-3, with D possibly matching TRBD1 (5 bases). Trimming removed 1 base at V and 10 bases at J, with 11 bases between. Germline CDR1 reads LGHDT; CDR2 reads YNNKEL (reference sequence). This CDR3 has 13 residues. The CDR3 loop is CASSQGVRDTIYF. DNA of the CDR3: TGTGCCAGCAGCCAAGGAGTCAGGGATACCATATATTTT.

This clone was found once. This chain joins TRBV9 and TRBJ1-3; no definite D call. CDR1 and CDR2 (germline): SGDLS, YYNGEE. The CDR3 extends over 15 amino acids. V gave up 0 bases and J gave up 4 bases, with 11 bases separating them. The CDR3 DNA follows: TGTGCCAGCAGCGTAGACTCCCGAAGAGGAAACACCATATATTTT. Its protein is CASSVDSRRGNTIYF.

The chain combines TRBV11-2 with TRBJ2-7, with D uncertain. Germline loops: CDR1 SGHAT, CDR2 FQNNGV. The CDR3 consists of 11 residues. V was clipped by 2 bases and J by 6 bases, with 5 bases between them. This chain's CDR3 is CASSLFFEQYF. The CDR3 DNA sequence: TGTGCCAGCAGCTTATTCTTCGAGCAGTACTTC. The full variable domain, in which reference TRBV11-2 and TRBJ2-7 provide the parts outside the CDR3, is EAGVAQSPRYKIIEKRQSVAFWCNPISGHATLYWYQQILGQGPKLLIQFQNNGVVDDSQLPKDRFSAERLKGVDSTLKIQPAKLEDSAVYLCASSLFFEQYFGPGTRLTVT.

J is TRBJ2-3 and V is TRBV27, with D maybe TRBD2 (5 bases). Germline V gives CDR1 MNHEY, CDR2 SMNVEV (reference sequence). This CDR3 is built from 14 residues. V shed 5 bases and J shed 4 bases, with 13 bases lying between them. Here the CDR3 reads CASSIIRGSDTQYF. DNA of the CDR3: TGTGCCAGCAGTATAATACGGGGATCAGATACGCAGTATTTT.

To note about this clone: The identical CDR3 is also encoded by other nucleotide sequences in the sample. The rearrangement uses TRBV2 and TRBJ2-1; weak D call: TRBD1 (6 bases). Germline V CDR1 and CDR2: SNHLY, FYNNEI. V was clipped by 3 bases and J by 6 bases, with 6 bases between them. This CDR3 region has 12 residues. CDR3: CASSDRGNEQFF. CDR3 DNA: TGTGCCAGCAGTGACAGGGGCAATGAGCAGTTCTTC.

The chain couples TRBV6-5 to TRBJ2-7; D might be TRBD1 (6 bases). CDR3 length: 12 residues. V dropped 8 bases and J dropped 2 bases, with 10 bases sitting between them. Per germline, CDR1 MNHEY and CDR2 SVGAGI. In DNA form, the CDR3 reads TGTGCCAGCGCGACAGGTACCTACGAGCAGTACTTC. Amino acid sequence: CASATGTYEQYF.

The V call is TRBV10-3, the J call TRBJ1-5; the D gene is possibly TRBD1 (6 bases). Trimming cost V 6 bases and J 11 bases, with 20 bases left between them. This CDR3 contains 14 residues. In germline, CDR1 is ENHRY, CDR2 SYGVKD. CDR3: CAISLSREEGAQHF. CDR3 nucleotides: TGTGCCATCAGCCTTAGCCGGGAAGAGGGGGCCCAGCATTTT.

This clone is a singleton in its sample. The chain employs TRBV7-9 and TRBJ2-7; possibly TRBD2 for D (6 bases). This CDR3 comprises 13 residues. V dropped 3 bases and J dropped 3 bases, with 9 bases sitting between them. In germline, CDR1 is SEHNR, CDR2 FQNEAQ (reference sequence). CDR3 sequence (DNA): TGTGCCAGCAGCTTCGGGGGTGGCTACGAGCAGTACTTC. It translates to CASSFGGGYEQYF.

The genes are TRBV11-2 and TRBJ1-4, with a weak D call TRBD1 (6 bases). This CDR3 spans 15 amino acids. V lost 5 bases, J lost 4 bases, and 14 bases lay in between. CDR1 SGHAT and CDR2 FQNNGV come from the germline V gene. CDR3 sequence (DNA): TGTGCCAGCAGCCCCTACAGGGCGGTTAATGAAAAACTGTTTTTT. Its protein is CASSPYRAVNEKLFF. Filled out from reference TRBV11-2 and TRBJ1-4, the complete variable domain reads EAGVAQSPRYKIIEKRQSVAFWCNPISGHATLYWYQQILGQGPKLLIQFQNNGVVDDSQLPKDRFSAERLKGVDSTLKIQPAKLEDSAVYLCASSPYRAVNEKLFFGSGTQLSVL.

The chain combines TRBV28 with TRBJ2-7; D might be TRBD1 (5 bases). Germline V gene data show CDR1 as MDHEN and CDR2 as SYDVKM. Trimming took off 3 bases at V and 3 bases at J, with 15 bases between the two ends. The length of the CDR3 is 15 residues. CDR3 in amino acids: CASSLGPGLSYEQYF. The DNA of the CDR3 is TGTGCCAGCAGTTTGGGGCCGGGCTTAAGCTACGAGCAGTACTTC.

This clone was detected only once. CDR3 in amino acids: CASSSTGWFTEAFF. CDR3 sequence (DNA): TGTGCCAGCTCATCGACAGGGTGGTTTACTGAAGCTTTCTTT. The V call is TRBV18, the J call TRBJ1-1; 7 bases align to TRBD1. V shed 5 bases, J shed 5 bases, and the junction held 8 bases outside the gene matches. Germline loops: CDR1 KGHSH, CDR2 LQKENI. CDR3 length: 14 amino acids.

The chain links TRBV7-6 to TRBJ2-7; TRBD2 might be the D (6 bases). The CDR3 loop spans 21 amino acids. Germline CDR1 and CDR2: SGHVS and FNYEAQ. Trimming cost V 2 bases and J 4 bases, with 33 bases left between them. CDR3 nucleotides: TGTGCCAGCAGCTTACAGCTAGAAGGGACTTCAAAGAATCGGGACGAATACGAGCAGTACTTC. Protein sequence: CASSLQLEGTSKNRDEYEQYF.

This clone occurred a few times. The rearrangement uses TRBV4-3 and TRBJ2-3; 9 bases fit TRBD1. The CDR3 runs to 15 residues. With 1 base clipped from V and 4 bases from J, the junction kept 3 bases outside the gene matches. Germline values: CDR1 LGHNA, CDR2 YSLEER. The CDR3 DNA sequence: TGCGCCAGCAGCCAAGTCCGACAGGGGGCAGATACGCAGTATTTT. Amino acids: CASSQVRQGADTQYF.

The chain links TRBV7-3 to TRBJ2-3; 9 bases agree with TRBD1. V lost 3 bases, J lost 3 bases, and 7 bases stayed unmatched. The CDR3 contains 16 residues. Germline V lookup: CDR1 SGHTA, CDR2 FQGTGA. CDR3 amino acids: CASSFPTGGATDTQYF. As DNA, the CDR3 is TGTGCCAGCAGCTTTCCTACAGGGGGCGCAACAGATACGCAGTATTTT. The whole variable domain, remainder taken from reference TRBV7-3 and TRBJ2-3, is GAGVSQTPSNKVTEKGKYVELRCDPISGHTALYWYRQSLGQGPEFLIYFQGTGAADDSGLPNDRFFAVRPEGSVSTLKIQRTERGDSAVYLCASSFPTGGATDTQYFGPGTRLTVL.

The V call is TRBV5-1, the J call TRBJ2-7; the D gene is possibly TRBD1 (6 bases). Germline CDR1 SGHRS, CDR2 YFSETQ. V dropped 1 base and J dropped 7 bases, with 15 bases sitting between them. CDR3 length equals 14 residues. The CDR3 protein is CASSLHRDTMEQYF. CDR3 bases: TGCGCCAGCAGCTTGCACAGGGATACGATGGAGCAGTACTTC.

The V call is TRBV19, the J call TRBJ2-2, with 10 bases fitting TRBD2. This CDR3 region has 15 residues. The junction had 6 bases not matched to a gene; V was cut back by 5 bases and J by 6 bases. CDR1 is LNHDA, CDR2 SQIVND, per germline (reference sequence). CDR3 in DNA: TGTGCCAGTAGTTCACTAGCGGGATTTGCCGGGGAGCTGTTTTTT. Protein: CASSSLAGFAGELFF.

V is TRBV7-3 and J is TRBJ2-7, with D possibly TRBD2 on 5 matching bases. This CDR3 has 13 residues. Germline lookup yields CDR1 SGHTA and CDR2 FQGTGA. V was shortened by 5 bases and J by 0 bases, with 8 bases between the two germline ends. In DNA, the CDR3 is TGTGCCAGCAGCCTGACTAACTCCTACGAGCAGTACTTC. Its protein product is CASSLTNSYEQYF.